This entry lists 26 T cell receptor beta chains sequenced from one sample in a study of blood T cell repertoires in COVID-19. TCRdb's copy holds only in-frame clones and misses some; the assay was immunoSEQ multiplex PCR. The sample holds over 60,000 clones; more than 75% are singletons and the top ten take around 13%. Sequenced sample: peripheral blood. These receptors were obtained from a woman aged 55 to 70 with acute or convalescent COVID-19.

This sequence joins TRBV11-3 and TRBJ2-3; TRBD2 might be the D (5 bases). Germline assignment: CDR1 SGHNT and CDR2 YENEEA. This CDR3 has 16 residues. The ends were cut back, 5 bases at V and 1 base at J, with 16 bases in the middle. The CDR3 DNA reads TGTGCCAGCAGCCCCGGACTGGGTGGCGGCACAGATACGCAGTATTTT. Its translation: CASSPGLGGGTDTQYF.

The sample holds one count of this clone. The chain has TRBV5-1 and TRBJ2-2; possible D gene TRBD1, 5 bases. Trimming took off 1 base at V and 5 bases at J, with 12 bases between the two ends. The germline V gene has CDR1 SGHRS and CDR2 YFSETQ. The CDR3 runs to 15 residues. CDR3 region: CASSLKEGATGELFF. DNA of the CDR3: TGCGCCAGCAGCTTGAAGGAAGGGGCTACCGGGGAGCTGTTTTTT.

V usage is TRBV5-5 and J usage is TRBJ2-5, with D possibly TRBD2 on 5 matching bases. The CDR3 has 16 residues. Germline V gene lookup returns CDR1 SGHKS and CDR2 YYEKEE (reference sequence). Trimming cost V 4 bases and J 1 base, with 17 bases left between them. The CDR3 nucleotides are TGTGCCAGCAGCAACGCTTGGTCGGGATTCCAAGAGACCCAGTACTTC. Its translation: CASSNAWSGFQETQYF.

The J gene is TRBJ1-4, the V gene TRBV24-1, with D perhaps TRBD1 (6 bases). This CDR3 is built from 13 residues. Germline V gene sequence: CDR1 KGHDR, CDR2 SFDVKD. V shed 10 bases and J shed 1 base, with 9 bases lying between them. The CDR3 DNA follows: TGTGCCACACAACAGGGAACTAATGAAAAACTGTTTTTT. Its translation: CATQQGTNEKLFF.

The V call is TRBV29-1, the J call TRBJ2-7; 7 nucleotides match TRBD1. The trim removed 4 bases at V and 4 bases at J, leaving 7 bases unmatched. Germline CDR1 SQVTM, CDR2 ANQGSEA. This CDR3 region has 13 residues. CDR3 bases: TGCAGCGTTGCAGCAGGGGGTCGGTACGAGCAGTACTTC. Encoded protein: CSVAAGGRYEQYF.

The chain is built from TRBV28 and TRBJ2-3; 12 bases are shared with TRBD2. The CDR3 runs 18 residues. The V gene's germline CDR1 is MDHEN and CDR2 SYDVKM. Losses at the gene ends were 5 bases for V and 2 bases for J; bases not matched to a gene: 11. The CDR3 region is CASSMITSGGSFTDTQYF. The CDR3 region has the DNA TGTGCCAGCAGTATGATAACTAGCGGGGGGTCATTCACAGATACGCAGTATTTT.

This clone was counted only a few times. As DNA, the CDR3 is TGCGCCAGCAGCTGGGGACTTGTGAACACCGGGGAGCTGTTTTTT. Translated: CASSWGLVNTGELFF. The chain employs TRBV5-1 and TRBJ2-2; D might be TRBD2 (6 bases). Germline V gene sequence: CDR1 SGHRS, CDR2 YFSETQ. CDR3 length: 15 residues. The V and J ends lost 3 bases and 1 base respectively, with 10 bases between them.

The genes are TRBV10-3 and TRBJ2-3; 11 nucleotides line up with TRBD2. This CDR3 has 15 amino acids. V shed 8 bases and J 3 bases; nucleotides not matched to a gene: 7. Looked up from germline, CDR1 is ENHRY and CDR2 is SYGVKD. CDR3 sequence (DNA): TGTGCCATCTTAGCGGGGGGGCTCGCAACAGATACGCAGTATTTT. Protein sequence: CAILAGGLATDTQYF.

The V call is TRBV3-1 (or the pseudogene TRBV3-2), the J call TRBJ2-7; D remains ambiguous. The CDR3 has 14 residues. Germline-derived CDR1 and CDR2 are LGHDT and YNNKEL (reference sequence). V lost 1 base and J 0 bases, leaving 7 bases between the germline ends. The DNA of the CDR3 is TGTGCCAGCAGCCAAGGTCTTAACTCCTACGAGCAGTACTTC. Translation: CASSQGLNSYEQYF.

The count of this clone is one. CDR3 loop: CASSSGGVKGYTF. The CDR3 coding sequence is TGTGCCAGCAGTTCCGGCGGGGTAAAAGGCTACACCTTC. This rearrangement joins TRBV28 to TRBJ1-2; D remains unclear. The CDR3 runs 13 residues. The germline V gene has CDR1 MDHEN and CDR2 SYDVKM. With 4 bases removed from V and 8 bases from J, the gap between germline ends came to 14 bases.

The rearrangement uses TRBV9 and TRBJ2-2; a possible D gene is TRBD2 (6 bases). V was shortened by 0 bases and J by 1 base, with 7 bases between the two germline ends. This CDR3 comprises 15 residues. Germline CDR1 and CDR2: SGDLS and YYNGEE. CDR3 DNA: TGTGCCAGCAGCGTAGGGACTATGAACACCGGGGAGCTGTTTTTT. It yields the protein CASSVGTMNTGELFF.

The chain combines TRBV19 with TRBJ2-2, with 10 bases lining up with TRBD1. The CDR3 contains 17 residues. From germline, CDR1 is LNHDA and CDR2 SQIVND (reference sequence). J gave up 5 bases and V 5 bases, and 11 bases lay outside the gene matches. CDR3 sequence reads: CASSFRTGGRLTGELFF. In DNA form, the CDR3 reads TGTGCCAGTAGTTTTAGGACAGGGGGACGATTGACCGGGGAGCTGTTTTTT.

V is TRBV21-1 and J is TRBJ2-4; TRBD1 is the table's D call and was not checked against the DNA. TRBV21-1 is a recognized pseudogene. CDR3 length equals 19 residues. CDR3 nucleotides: TGTGCCAGCAGCATCCCTAATATCCCGGGACAGGGATACAAAAACATTCAGTACTTC. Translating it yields CASSIPNIPGQGYKNIQYF.

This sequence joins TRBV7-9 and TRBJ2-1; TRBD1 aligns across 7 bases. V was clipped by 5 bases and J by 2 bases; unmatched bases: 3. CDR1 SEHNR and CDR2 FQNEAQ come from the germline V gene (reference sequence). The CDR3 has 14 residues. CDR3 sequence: CASSTGTAYNEQFF. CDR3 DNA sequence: TGTGCCAGCAGCACCGGGACAGCCTACAATGAGCAGTTCTTC. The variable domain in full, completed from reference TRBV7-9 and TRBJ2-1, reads DTGVSQNPRHKITKRGQNVTFRCDPISEHNRLYWYRQTLGQGPEFLTYFQNEAQLEKSRLLSDRFSAERPKGSFSTLEIQRTEQGDSAMYLCASSTGTAYNEQFFGPGTRLTVL.

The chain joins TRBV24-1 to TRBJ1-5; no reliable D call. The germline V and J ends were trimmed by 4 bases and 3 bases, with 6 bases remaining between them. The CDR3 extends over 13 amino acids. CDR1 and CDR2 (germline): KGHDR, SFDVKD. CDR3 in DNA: TGTGCCACCAGTGACAGCGCCAATCAGCCCCAGCATTTT. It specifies CATSDSANQPQHF.

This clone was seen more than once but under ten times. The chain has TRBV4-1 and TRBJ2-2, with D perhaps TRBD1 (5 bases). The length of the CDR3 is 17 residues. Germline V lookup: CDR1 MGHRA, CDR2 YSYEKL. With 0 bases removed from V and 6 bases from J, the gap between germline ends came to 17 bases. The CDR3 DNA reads TGCGCCAGCAGCCAAGAGGGGCTAATGGGTCTCTCCGGGGAGCTGTTTTTT. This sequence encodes CASSQEGLMGLSGELFF.

This CDR3 is CASSQQTIMGLAGGMAKQFF. In DNA form, the CDR3 reads TGTGCCAGCAGCCAACAAACTATCATGGGACTAGCGGGGGGGATGGCCAAGCAGTTCTTC. The chain carries TRBV14 and TRBJ2-1; 16 bases line up with TRBD2. The CDR3 consists of 20 residues. CDR1 is SGHDN and CDR2 is FVKESK in the germline V gene. Trimming at V came to 2 bases and at J to 11 bases, leaving 18 bases not matched to a gene.

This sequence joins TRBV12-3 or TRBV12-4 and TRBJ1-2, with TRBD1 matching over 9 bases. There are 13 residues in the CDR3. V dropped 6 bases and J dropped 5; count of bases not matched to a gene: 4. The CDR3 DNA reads TGTGCCAGCAGGTCGACAGGGGGTTATGGCTACACCTTC. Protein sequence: CASRSTGGYGYTF.

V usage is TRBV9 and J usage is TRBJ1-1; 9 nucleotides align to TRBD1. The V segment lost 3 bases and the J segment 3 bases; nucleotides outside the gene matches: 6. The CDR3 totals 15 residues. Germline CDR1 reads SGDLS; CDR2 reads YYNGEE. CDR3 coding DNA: TGTGCCAGCAGCGACCGACAGGGGGTGGACACTGAAGCTTTCTTT. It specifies CASSDRQGVDTEAFF.

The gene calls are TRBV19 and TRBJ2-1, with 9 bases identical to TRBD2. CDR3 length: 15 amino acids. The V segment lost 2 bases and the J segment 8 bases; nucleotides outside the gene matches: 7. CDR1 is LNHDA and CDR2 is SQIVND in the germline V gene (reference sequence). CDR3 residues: CASSINGGGEHEQFF. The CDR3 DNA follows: TGTGCCAGTAGTATAAATGGCGGGGGGGAACATGAGCAGTTCTTC. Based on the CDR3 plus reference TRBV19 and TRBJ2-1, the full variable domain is DGGITQSPKYLFRKEGQNVTLSCEQNLNHDAMYWYRQDPGQGLRLIYYSQIVNDFQKGDIAEGYSVSREKKESFPLTVTSAQKNPTAFYLCASSINGGGEHEQFFGPGTRLTVL.

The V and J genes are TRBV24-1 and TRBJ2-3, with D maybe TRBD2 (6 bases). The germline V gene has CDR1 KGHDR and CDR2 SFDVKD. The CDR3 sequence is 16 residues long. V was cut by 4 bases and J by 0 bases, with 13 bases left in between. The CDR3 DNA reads TGTGCCACCAGTGACACTACTAGCCGTAGCACAGATACGCAGTATTTT. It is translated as CATSDTTSRSTDTQYF.

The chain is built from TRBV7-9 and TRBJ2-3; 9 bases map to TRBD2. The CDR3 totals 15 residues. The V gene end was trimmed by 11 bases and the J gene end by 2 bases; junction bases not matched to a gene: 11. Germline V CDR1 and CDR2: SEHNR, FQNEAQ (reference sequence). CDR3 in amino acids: CAGEVAGDYTDTQYF. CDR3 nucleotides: TGTGCCGGCGAGGTAGCGGGAGACTACACAGATACGCAGTATTTT. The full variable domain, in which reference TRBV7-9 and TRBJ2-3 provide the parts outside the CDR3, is DTGVSQNPRHKITKRGQNVTFRCDPISEHNRLYWYRQTLGQGPEFLTYFQNEAQLEKSRLLSDRFSAERPKGSFSTLEIQRTEQGDSAMYLCAGEVAGDYTDTQYFGPGTRLTVL.

CDR3 in DNA: TGCGCCAGCAGTCAGCGGGGGACTACAGGGTCACCCCTCCACTTT. Amino acid sequence: CASSQRGTTGSPLHF. This rearrangement joins TRBV23-1 to TRBJ1-6; tentative D call: TRBD1 (6 bases). TRBV23-1 is assigned to the ORF class and has an uncertain function. CDR3 length: 15 residues. Trimming stripped 3 bases from V and 10 bases from J, with 16 bases between.

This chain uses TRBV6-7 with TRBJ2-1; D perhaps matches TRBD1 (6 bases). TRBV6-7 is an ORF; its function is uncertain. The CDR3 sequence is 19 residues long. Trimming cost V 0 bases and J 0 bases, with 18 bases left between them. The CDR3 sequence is CASSYSAEQGTNSYNEQFF. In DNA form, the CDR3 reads TGTGCCAGCAGTTACTCCGCGGAACAGGGAACCAACTCCTACAATGAGCAGTTCTTC.

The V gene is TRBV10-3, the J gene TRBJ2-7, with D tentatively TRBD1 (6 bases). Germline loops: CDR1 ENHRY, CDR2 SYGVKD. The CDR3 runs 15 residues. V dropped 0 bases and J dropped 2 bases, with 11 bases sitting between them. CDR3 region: CAISESRQATYEQYF. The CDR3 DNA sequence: TGTGCCATCAGTGAGTCAAGACAGGCAACCTACGAGCAGTACTTC.

The CDR3 DNA reads TGTGCCACCCACCGGGACAGGGGGCGGGGGGCCCTCGTTAACACTGAAGCTTTCTTT. Translating gives CATHRDRGRGALVNTEAFF. This sequence joins TRBV28 and TRBJ1-1; 12 bases match TRBD1. The CDR3 spans 19 residues. V was clipped by 10 bases and J by 2 bases; unmatched bases: 20. CDR1 and CDR2 from the germline V gene are MDHEN and SYDVKM.